The 4 T cell receptor beta chains listed next were all sequenced from one sample in a study of shared clonotypes between healthy human individuals. The method was immunoSEQ multiplex PCR; TCRdb's version includes in-frame clones alone and lacks a portion of them. The sample shows fewer than 1.4 million clones, around 82% of them seen only once. Source material: memory CD4+ T cells from PBMCs. Sample subset: CD45RA-negative fraction. All receptors derive from a man aged 18 to 29 in good health. Some clones in this sample may be carry-over from other donors' samples.

Of note for this clone: This sample also contains other DNA sequences that code for the same CDR3. This rearrangement joins TRBV14 to TRBJ2-3; D is ambiguous. Trimming shortened V by 3 bases and J by 6 bases, and 7 bases separated the two germline ends. The CDR3 extends over 12 amino acids. The germline V gene encodes CDR1 SGHDN and CDR2 FVKESK. The CDR3 spells CASSQNLDTQYF. The CDR3 DNA follows: TGTGCCAGCAGCCAGAACTTGGATACGCAGTATTTT.

The chain couples TRBV5-1 to TRBJ1-3; D not certain. Germline assignment: CDR1 SGHRS and CDR2 YFSETQ. Trimming cost V 3 bases and J 3 bases, with 7 bases left between them. The CDR3 length is 13 residues. CDR3 in amino acids: CASSYDNGNTIYF. CDR3 in DNA: TGCGCCAGCAGCTATGACAATGGAAACACCATATATTTT. Full variable domain (missing parts from reference TRBV5-1 and TRBJ1-3): KAGVTQTPRYLIKTRGQQVTLSCSPISGHRSVSWYQQTPGQGLQFLFEYFSETQRNKGNFPGRFSGRQFSNSRSEMNVSTLELGDSALYLCASSYDNGNTIYFGEGSWLTVV.

The V and J genes are TRBV29-1 and TRBJ2-3; D gene unclear. Germline CDR1 is SQVTM and CDR2 is ANQGSEA. V shed 1 base and J shed 5 bases, with 7 bases lying between them. This CDR3 has 12 residues. CDR3 DNA sequence: TGCAGCGTTGAAGGAGCCGTAGATACGCAGTATTTT. This codes for CSVEGAVDTQYF.

The chain couples TRBV10-2 to TRBJ1-1, with a weak D call TRBD1 (6 bases). Germline CDR1 reads WSHSY; CDR2 reads SAAADI. CDR3 size: 14 residues. V was trimmed by 3 bases and J by 5 bases, leaving 13 bases between them. CDR3 residues: CASSEFGGATEAFF. In DNA, the CDR3 is TGCGCCAGCAGTGAATTCGGGGGGGCTACTGAAGCTTTCTTT.